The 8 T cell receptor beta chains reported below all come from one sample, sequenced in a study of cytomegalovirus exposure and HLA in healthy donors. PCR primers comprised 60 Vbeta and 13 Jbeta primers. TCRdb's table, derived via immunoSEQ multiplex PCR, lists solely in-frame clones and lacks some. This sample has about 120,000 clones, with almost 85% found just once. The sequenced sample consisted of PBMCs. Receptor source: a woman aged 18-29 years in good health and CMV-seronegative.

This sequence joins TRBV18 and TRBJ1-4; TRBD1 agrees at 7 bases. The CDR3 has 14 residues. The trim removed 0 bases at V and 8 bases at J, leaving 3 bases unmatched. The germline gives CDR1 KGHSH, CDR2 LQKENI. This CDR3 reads CASSPPQGREKLFF. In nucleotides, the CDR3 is TGTGCCAGCTCACCACCACAGGGGAGGGAAAAACTGTTTTTT.

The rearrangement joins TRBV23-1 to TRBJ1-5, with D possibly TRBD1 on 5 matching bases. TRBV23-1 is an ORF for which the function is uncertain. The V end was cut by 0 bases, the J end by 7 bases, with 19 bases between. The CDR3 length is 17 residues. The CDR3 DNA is TGCGCCAGCAGTCAATCGCTGTCCGGGGCGGGATGGCAGCCCCAGCATTTT. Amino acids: CASSQSLSGAGWQPQHF.

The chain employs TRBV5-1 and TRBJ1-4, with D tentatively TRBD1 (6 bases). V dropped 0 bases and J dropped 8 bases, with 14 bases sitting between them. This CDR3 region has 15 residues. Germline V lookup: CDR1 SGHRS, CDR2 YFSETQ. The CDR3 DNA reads TGCGCCAGCAGCTTGGTTTGGGCAGGGGACGAAAAACTGTTTTTT. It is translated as CASSLVWAGDEKLFF.

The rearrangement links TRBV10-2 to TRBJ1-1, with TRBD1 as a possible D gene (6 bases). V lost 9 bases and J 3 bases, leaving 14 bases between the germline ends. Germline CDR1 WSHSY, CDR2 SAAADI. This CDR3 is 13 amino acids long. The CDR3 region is CASVQGGYTEAFF. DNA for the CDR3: TGCGCCAGTGTACAGGGCGGTTACACTGAAGCTTTCTTT.

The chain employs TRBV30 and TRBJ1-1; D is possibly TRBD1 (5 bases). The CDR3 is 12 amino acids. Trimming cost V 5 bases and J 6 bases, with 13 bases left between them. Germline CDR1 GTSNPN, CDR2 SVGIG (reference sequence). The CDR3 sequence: CAWGRRGAEAFF. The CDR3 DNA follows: TGTGCCTGGGGACGGCGGGGGGCTGAAGCTTTCTTT. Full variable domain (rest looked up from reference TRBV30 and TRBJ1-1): SQTIHQWPATLVQPVGSPLSLECTVEGTSNPNLYWYRQAAGRGLQLLFYSVGIGQISSEVPQNLSASRPQDRQFILSSKKLLLSDSGFYLCAWGRRGAEAFFGQGTRLTVV.

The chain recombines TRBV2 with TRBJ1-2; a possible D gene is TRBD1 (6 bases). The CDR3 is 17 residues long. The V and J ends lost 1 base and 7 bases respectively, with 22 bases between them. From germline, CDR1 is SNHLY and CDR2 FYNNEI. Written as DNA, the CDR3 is TGTGCCAGCAGTGAAGTGGGGTCTGGGGGCGCCCCGGGTGGCTACACCTTC. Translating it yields CASSEVGSGGAPGGYTF.

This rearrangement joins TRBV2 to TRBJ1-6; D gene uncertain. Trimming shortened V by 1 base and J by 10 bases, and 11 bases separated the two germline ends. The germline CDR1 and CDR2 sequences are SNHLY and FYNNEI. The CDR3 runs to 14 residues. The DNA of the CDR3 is TGTGCCAGCAGTGAAGAGGCAGGAGGGTCACCCCTCCACTTT. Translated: CASSEEAGGSPLHF.

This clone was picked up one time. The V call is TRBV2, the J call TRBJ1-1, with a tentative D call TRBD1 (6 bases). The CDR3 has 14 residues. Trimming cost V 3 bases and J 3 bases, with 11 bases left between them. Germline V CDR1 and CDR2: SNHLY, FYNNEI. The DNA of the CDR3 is TGTGCCAGCAGTGATCAGGGGATCCACACTGAAGCTTTCTTT. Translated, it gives CASSDQGIHTEAFF. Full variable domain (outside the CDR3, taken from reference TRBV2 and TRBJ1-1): EPEVTQTPSHQVTQMGQEVILRCVPISNHLYFYWYRQILGQKVEFLVSFYNNEISEKSEIFDDQFSVERPDGSNFTLKIRSTKLEDSAMYFCASSDQGIHTEAFFGQGTRLTVV.